This T cell receptor (beta chain) comes out of a study of cytomegalovirus exposure and HLA in healthy donors. Whole-study results and caveats: Likely technical artifact: a cluster of highly shared sequence variants. Generally TCR sequences proved uncommon, though certain public TCRs appeared in numerous donors.

Details on this clone: Antigen specificity is unknown.

The PCR used 60 Vbeta and 13 Jbeta primers. Profiling relied on immunoSEQ multiplex PCR, and the TCRdb table lists in-frame clones only, not all of them. The sample contains roughly 120,000 clones, about 78% of which appear only once. The V gene's germline CDR1 is SGHNT and CDR2 YYREEE (reference sequence). With 3 bases removed from V and 4 bases from J, the gap between germline ends came to 12 bases. CDR3 size: 14 residues. All the people who gave samples were healthy bone marrow donors. This clonotype was obtained from a woman in her twenties or thirties in good health and CMV-seropositive. This chain links TRBV5-4 with TRBJ2-3; D is perhaps TRBD2 (6 bases). The source material was PBMCs. CDR3 in amino acids: CASSSQEGPDTQYF. CDR3 nucleotide sequence: TGTGCCAGCAGCTCCCAGGAGGGGCCAGATACGCAGTATTTT. The full variable domain, completed using reference TRBV5-4 and TRBJ2-3, is ETGVTQSPTHLIKTRGQQVTLRCSSQSGHNTVSWYQQALGQGPQFIFQYYREEENGRGNFPPRFSGLQFPNYSSELNVNALELDDSALYLCASSSQEGPDTQYFGPGTRLTVL.